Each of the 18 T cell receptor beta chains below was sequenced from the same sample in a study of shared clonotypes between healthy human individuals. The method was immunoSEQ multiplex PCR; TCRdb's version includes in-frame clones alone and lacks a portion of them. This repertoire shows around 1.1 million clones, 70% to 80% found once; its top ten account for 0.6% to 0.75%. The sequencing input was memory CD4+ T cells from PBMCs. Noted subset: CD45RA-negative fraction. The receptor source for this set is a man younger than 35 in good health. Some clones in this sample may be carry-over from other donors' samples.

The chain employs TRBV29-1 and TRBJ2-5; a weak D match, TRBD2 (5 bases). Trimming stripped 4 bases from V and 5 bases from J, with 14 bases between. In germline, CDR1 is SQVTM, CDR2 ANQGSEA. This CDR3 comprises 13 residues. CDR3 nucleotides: TGCAGCGTTGGACTTCGGTCGGGGGAGACCCAGTACTTC. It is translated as CSVGLRSGETQYF.

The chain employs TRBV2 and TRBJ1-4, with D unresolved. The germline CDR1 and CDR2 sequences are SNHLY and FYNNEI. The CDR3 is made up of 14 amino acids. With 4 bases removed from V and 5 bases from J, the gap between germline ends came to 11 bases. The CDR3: CASSATGQNEKLFF. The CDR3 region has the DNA TGTGCCAGCAGTGCTACGGGTCAAAATGAAAAACTGTTTTTT.

The CDR3 loop is CATSPRSLLAGTDTQYF. CDR3 sequence (DNA): TGTGCCACCAGCCCGCGTTCTCTTCTAGCCGGCACAGATACGCAGTATTTT. V gene TRBV15 combines with J gene TRBJ2-3, with D possibly TRBD2 on 5 matching bases. This CDR3 is built from 17 residues. Germline loops: CDR1 LNHNV, CDR2 YYDKDF (reference sequence). Trimming left V 5 bases short and J 1 base short, with 19 bases between.

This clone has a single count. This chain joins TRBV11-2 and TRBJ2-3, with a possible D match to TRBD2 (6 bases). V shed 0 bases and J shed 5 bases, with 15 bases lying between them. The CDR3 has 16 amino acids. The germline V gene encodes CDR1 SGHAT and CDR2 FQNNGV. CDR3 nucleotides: TGTGCCAGCAGCTTAGATCTAACGGAGGGTGTAGATACGCAGTATTTT. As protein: CASSLDLTEGVDTQYF.

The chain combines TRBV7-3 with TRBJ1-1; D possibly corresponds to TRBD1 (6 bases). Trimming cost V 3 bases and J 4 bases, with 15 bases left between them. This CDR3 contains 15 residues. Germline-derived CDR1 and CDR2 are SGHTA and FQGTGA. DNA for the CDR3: TGTGCCAGCAGCTTCGGGGGCAGTGAAAGCACTGAAGCTTTCTTT. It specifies CASSFGGSESTEAFF.

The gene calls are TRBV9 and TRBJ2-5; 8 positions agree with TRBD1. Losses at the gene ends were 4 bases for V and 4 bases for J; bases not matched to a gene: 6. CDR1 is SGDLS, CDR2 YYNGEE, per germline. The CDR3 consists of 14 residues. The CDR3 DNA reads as TGTGCCAGCAGCAGAACAGGGGGAGGAGAGACCCAGTACTTC. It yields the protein CASSRTGGGETQYF.

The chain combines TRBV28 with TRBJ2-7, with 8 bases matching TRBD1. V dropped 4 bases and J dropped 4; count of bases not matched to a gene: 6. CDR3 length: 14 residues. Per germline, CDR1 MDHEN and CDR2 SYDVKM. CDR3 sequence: CASSSGTGGYEQYF. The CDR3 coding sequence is TGTGCCAGCAGTTCAGGGACAGGCGGATACGAGCAGTACTTC.

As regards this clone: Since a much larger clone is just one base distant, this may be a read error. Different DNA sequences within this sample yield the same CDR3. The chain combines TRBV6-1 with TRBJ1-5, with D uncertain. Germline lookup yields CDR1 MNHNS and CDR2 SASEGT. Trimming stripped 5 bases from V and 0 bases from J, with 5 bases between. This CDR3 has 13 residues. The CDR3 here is CASSLNSNQPQHF. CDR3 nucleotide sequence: TGTGCCAGCAGTTTAAATAGCAATCAGCCCCAGCATTTT.

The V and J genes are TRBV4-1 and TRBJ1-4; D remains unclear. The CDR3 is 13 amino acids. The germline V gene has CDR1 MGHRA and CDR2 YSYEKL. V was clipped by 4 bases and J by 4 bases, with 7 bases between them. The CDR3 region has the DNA TGCGCCAGCAGCCTGCAGGTTAATGAAAAACTGTTTTTT. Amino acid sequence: CASSLQVNEKLFF.

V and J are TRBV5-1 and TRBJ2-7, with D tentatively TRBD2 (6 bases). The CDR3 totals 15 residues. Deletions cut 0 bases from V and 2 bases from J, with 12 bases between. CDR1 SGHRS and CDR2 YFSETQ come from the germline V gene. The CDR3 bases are TGCGCCAGCAGCTTGGAACAGCGGGCGACCTACGAGCAGTACTTC. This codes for CASSLEQRATYEQYF.

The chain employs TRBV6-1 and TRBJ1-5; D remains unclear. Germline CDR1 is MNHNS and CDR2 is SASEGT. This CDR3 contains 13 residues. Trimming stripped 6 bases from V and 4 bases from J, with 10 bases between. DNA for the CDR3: TGTGCCAGCAGAGTCTCCGATAATCAGCCCCAGCATTTT. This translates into CASRVSDNQPQHF.

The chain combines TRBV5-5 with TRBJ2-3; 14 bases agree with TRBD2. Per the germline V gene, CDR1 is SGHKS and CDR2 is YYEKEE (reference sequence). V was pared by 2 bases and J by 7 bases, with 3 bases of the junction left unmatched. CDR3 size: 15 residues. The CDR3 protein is CASSFGLAGGNTQYF. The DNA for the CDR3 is TGTGCCAGCAGCTTCGGACTAGCGGGAGGAAATACGCAGTATTTT.

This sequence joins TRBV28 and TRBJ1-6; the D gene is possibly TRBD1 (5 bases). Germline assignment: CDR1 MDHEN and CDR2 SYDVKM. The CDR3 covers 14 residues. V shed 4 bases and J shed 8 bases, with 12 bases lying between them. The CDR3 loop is CASSSGRGDSPLHF. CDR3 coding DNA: TGTGCCAGCAGTTCGGGTCGAGGGGATTCACCCCTCCACTTT.

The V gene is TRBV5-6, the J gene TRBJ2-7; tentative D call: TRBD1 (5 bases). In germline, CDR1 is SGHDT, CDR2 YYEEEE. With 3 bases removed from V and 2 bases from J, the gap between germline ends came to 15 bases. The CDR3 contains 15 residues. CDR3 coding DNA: TGTGCCAGCAGCTCCCGTCAGGGTTCTCCCTACGAGCAGTACTTC. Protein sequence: CASSSRQGSPYEQYF.

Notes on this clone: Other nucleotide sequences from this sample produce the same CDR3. CDR3 in amino acids: CASSPSRDYGYTF. The CDR3 region has the DNA TGTGCCAGCTCACCTAGCAGGGACTATGGCTACACCTTC. The V and J genes are TRBV18 and TRBJ1-2; maybe TRBD1 (5 bases). The germline CDR1 and CDR2 sequences are KGHSH and LQKENI. The CDR3 consists of 13 residues. Trimming removed 3 bases at V and 3 bases at J, with 8 bases between.

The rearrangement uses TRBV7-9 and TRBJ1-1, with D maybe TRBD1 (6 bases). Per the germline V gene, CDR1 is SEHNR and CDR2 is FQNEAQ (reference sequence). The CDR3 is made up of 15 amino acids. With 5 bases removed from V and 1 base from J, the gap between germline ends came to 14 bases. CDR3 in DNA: TGTGCCAGCAGCCCTCGGGGGCACGGGAACACTGAAGCTTTCTTT. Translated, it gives CASSPRGHGNTEAFF. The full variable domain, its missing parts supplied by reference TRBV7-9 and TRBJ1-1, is DTGVSQNPRHKITKRGQNVTFRCDPISEHNRLYWYRQTLGQGPEFLTYFQNEAQLEKSRLLSDRFSAERPKGSFSTLEIQRTEQGDSAMYLCASSPRGHGNTEAFFGQGTRLTVV.

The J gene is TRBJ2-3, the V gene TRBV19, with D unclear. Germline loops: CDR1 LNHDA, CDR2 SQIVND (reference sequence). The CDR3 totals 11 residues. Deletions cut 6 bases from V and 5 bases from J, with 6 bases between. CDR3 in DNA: TGTGCCAGTAGCGACCGAGATACGCAGTATTTT. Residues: CASSDRDTQYF.

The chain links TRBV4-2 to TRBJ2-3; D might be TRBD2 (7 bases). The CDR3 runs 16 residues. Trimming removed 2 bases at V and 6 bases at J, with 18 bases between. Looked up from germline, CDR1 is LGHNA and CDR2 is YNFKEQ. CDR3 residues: CASSQRGGARADTQYF. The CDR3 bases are TGTGCCAGCAGCCAAAGAGGGGGGGCGCGCGCGGATACGCAGTATTTT.